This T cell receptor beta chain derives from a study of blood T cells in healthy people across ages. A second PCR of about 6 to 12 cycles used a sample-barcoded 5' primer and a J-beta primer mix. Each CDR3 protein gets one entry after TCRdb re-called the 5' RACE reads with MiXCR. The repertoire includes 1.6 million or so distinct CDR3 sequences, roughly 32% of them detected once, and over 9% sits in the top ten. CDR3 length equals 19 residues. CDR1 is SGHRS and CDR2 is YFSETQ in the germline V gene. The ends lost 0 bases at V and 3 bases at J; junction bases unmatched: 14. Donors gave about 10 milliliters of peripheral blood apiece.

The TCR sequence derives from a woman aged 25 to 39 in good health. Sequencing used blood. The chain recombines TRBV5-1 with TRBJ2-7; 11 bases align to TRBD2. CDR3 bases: TGCGCCAGCAGCTTGGCCGCAGCACTAGCGGGAGATATTGGCTACGAGCAGTACTTC. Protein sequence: CASSLAAALAGDIGYEQYF.